The sequence of this TCR beta chain was determined in a study of blood T cell repertoires in COVID-19. About the study: PBMCs, B-cell-depleted T cells, or T cells were the source of the cDNA or gDNA that made up the material.

This clone has a count of ten or more. Data came from immunoSEQ multiplex PCR; TCRdb stores just in-frame clones and leaves some out. The sample carries approximately 110,000 clones, roughly 80% recorded once. Germline lookup yields CDR1 MNHEY and CDR2 SMNVEV (reference sequence). The CDR3 extends over 15 amino acids. V trimming: 10 bases; J trimming: 0 bases; junction bases outside the gene matches: 6. The sequencing input was peripheral blood. V usage is TRBV27 and J usage is TRBJ1-6, with 7 bases that match TRBD1. The clonotype originates from an older woman with acute or convalescent COVID-19. CDR3 region: CATGTESSYNSPLHF. Written as DNA, the CDR3 is TGTGCCACAGGGACAGAGAGCTCCTATAATTCACCCCTCCACTTT.